This T cell receptor (beta chain) was sequenced during a study of blood T cell repertoires in COVID-19. As for the study in general: PBMCs, B-cell-depleted T cells, or T cells were the source of the cDNA or gDNA that made up the material.

Looked up from germline, CDR1 is LGHNA and CDR2 is YNFKEQ. This CDR3 region has 14 residues. V lost 7 bases and J 6 bases, leaving 13 bases between the germline ends. Methods used by the authors: Amplifying reference gene primers gave estimates of nucleated cell counts. TCRdb keeps only in-frame clones here, not all; method: immunoSEQ multiplex PCR. Clone size and the V and J calls come from that table; the DNA yielded D and trimming. The sample holds roughly 200,000 clones; roughly 76% are singletons and the top ten take more than 9.5%. The table lists this clone with many counts. Seattle patients were enrolled while actively infected and followed longitudinally.

The rearrangement links TRBV4-2 to TRBJ1-6; D is possibly TRBD1 (5 bases). Sequencing used peripheral blood. The TCR originated in a woman aged 40 to 50 with COVID-19, enrolled during active disease. CDR3 sequence (DNA): TGTGCCAGCAACCTGGGGGGGGTTAATTCACCCCTCCACTTT. It is translated as CASNLGGVNSPLHF.